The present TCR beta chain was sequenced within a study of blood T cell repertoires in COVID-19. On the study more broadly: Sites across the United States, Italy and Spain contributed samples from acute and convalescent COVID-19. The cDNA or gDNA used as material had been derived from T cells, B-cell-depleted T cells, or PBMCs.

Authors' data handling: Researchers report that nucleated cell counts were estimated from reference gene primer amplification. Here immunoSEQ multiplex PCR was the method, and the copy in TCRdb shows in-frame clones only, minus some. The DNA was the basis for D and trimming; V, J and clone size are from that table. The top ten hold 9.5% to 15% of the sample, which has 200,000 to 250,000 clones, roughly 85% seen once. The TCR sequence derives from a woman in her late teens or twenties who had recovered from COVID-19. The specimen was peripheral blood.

CDR3 loop: CASSQGGVETQYF. The DNA of the CDR3 is TGTGCCAGCAGCCAAGGGGGGGTTGAGACCCAGTACTTC. The chain carries TRBV3-1 (or the pseudogene TRBV3-2) and TRBJ2-5; a possible D gene is TRBD2 (6 bases). This CDR3 spans 13 amino acids. V was clipped by 1 base and J by 5 bases, with 8 bases between them. Germline assignment: CDR1 LGHDT and CDR2 YNNKEL (reference sequence).